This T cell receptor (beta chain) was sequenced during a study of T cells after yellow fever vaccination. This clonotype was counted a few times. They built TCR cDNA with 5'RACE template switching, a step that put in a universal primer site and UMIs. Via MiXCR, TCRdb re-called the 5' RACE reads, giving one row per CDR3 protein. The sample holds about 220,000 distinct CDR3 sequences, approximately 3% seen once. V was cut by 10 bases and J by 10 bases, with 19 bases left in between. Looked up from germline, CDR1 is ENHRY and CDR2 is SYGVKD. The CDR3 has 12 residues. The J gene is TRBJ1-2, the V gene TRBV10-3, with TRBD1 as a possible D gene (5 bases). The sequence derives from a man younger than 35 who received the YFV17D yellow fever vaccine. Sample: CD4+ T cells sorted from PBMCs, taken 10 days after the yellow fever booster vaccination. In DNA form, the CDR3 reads TGTGCCACACGCGGGGGAAACCTGGACTACACCTTC. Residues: CATRGGNLDYTF.